This T cell receptor (beta chain) was identified during a study of spatial heterogeneity in lung cancer. As for the study in general: The donors, around 72 patients with untreated early-stage non-small cell lung cancer, provided the samples.

Time point in this sample: blood at routine non-recurrence follow-up after resection. The input material, whole RNA from tumor, nontumor lung or frozen PBMC, was sequenced unsorted. This CDR3 comprises 17 residues. CDR1 SGHAT and CDR2 FQNNGV come from the germline V gene. The V and J ends lost 2 bases and 0 bases respectively, with 14 bases between them. This clonotype was found a few times. No antigen is known for it. Single TCR cDNA molecules each had their own unique molecular identifier. In TCRdb, the 5' RACE reads were re-called with MiXCR into one record per CDR3 protein. Here the sample spans under 150,000 distinct CDR3 sequences, 12% being singletons. Whole-study results and caveats: Ubiquitous expanded tumor TCRs were observed in blood more at resection than follow-up.

The receptor's source is a male donor with early-stage non-small cell lung cancer. The specimen comprised PBMCs, sampled at follow-up. The gene calls are TRBV11-2 and TRBJ2-1; perhaps D is TRBD1 or TRBD2 (6 bases each). CDR3 region: CASSLMGAGSSYNEQFF. The CDR3 DNA reads as TGTGCCAGCAGCTTAATGGGGGCGGGGAGCTCCTACAATGAGCAGTTCTTC.